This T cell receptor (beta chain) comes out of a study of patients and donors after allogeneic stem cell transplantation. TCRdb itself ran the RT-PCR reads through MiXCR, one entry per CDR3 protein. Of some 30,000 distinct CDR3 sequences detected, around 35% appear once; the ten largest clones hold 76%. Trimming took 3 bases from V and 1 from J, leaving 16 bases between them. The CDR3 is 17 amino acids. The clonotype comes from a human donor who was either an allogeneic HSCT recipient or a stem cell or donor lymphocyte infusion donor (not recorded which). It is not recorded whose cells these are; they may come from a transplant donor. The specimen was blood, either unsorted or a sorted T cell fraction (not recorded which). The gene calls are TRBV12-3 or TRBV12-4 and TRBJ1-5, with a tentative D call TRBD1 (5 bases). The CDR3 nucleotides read TGTGCCAGCAGTTTCAAATTAATCGGGGGAAGCAATCAGCCCCAGCATTTT. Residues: CASSFKLIGGSNQPQHF.